The rows below give T cell receptor beta chains drawn from one sample of a study of read filtering for tumor transcriptome and immune sequencing. MiXCR was run by TCRdb on the reads, yielding one entry per CDR3 protein. The sample includes some 120,000 distinct CDR3 sequences, about an eighth of them seen just once. The sample was a population of CD138-negative cells sorted from bone marrow. Source of these receptors: a donor at least 40 years old with multiple myeloma. The CDR3 runs from the conserved cysteine through the conserved F or W. The order of the fields is V gene, D gene, clone size, J gene, CDR3 DNA, CDR3 protein. D genes are given only for firm matches. Not all rows give a size; the values are once, few, many and, for expanded clones, a class.

TRBV5-1,NA,few,TRBJ1-1,TGCGCCAGCAGCTTGCGGCAGGGGACGAGGAACACTGAAGCTTTCTTT,CASSLRQGTRNTEAFF
TRBV3-1,NA,few,TRBJ1-1,TGTGCCAGCAGCCAGGGATTCGACACTGAAGCTTTCTTT,CASSQGFDTEAFF
TRBV6-5,NA,many,TRBJ2-3,TGTGCCAGCAGCCGCGAAATCACAGATACGCAGTATTTT,CASSREITDTQYF
TRBV6-1,NA,many,TRBJ2-1,TGTGCCAGCAGTTCCCGGACCAACAATGAGCAGTTCTTC,CASSSRTNNEQFF
TRBV5-1,NA,many,TRBJ2-1,TGCGCCAGCAGCTTGGCCGCGTTAGGGTACTATGAGCAGTTCTTC,CASSLAALGYYEQFF
TRBV6-5,NA,many,TRBJ2-7,TGTGCCAGCAGTTCCTTGGGGGAGGACACCTACGAGCAGTACTTC,CASSSLGEDTYEQYF
TRBV7-8,TRBD2,few,TRBJ2-7,TGTGCCAGCAGCCAAGGACTAGCGGGAATTTCCTACGAGCAGTACTTC,CASSQGLAGISYEQYF
TRBV20-1,TRBD2,few,TRBJ2-2,TGCAGTGCTAGAGACGCTAGCGGGAGGGCCAACACCGGGGAGCTGTTTTTT,CSARDASGRANTGELFF
TRBV9,NA,few,TRBJ2-5,TGTGCCAGCAGCCCCTTGACTAGCCAAGAGACCCAGTACTTC,CASSPLTSQETQYF
TRBV7-2,TRBD1,many,TRBJ1-5,TGTGCCAGCAGCGCGACAGGGGGACTTCAGCCCCAGCATTTT,CASSATGGLQPQHF
TRBV5-5,NA,NA,TRBJ2-5,TGTGCCAGCAGCTTGACCGACGGACAAGGGGAGACCCAGTACTTC,CASSLTDGQGETQYF
TRBV3-1,NA,many,TRBJ1-1,TGTGCCAGCAGCCGAGGGACCCCGGGGGGGACTGAAGCTTTCTTT,CASSRGTPGGTEAFF
TRBV7-9,NA,many,TRBJ2-3,TGTGCCAGCAGCTTAGGGGCAGATACGCAGTATTTT,CASSLGADTQYF
TRBV11-3,TRBD2,many,TRBJ2-1,TGTGCCAGCAGCTTACGTAGCGGGAGGGGGAACAATGAGCAGTTCTTC,CASSLRSGRGNNEQFF
TRBV20-1,NA,few,TRBJ1-2,TGCAGTGCTAGATCGGGGGGCGATGGCTACACCTTC,CSARSGGDGYTF
TRBV7-2,NA,many,TRBJ2-1,TGTGCCAGCAGCTTCCTACCGACGGGGACGGCCTCCTACAATGAGCAGTTCTTC,CASSFLPTGTASYNEQFF
TRBV20-1,TRBD1,many,TRBJ1-1,TGCAGTGCTAGAGATAACCCCAGGGGACAGGCTGAAGCTTTCTTT,CSARDNPRGQAEAFF
TRBV6-1,NA,many,TRBJ2-6,TGTGCCAGCAGTGATTCGGGGTTTCTCTCTGGGGCCAACGTCCTGACTTTC,CASSDSGFLSGANVLTF
TRBV3-1,NA,NA,TRBJ2-2,TGTGCCAGCAAGTGGTCGAACACCGGGGAGCTGTTTTTT,CASKWSNTGELFF
TRBV21-1,NA,many,TRBJ2-1,TGTGCCAGCAGCTACGGGAGTCGGGCCTCCTACAATGAGCAGTTCTTC,CASSYGSRASYNEQFF
TRBV15,NA,many,TRBJ2-3,TGTGCCACCAGCACAAGCACAGATACGCAGTATTTT,CATSTSTDTQYF
TRBV6-2/TRBV6-3,TRBD2,many,TRBJ2-3,TGTGCCAGCAGACGCCATCACGTAGCGGGCCTCAGCACAGATACGCAGTATTTT,CASRRHHVAGLSTDTQYF
TRBV11-2,TRBD2,NA,TRBJ2-1,TGTGCCAGCAGCTTAGACAGGACTAGCGGATACAATGAGCAGTTCTTC,CASSLDRTSGYNEQFF
TRBV6-1,NA,many,TRBJ2-1,TGTGCCAGCAGTGATGGGGGGCTAGCGGCATTCTACAATGAGCAGTTCTTC,CASSDGGLAAFYNEQFF
TRBV11-2,NA,many,TRBJ1-1,TGTGCCAGCAGCCCCTTTCCGGGACCCAGGTTTGAAGCTTTCTTT,CASSPFPGPRFEAFF
TRBV14,NA,many,TRBJ1-6,TGTGCCAGCAGCCAATCGGGGGGGTCACCCCTCCACTTT,CASSQSGGSPLHF
TRBV7-8,NA,many,TRBJ1-5,TGTGCCAGCAGCTGGACGGAGGATCAGCCCCAGCATTTT,CASSWTEDQPQHF
TRBV3-1,NA,many,TRBJ2-1,TGTGCCAGCAGCCAGGCCACCGGGACACACAATGAGCAGTTCTTC,CASSQATGTHNEQFF
TRBV20-1,TRBD2,many,TRBJ2-7,TGCAGTGCTAGAGATCCAGGGAGCGGGGAGGAGCAGTACTTC,CSARDPGSGEEQYF
TRBV18,NA,many,TRBJ2-2,TGTGCCAGCTCACCACCTCAGGGATTGGGGACCGGGGAGCTGTTTTTT,CASSPPQGLGTGELFF
TRBV7-9,NA,many,TRBJ1-1,TGTGCCAGCAGCTTAAGGGGGGTGGGGAACACTGAAGCTTTCTTT,CASSLRGVGNTEAFF
TRBV7-2,TRBD2,many,TRBJ2-1,TGTGCCAGCAGCTTAGGGACTAGCTTGTACAATGAGCAGTTCTTC,CASSLGTSLYNEQFF